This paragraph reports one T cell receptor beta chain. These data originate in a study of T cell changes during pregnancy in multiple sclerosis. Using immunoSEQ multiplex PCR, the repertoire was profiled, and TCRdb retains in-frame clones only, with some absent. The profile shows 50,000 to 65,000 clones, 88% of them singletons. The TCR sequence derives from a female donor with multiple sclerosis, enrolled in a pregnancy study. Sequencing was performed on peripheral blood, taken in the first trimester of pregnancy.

The CDR3 bases are TGCGCCAGCAGTGCCACAGGGATGGGGGAGCAGTACTTC. Translation gives CASSATGMGEQYF. This rearrangement joins TRBV10-1 to TRBJ2-7; perhaps TRBD1 as D (6 bases). This CDR3 has 13 amino acids. V lost 4 bases and J 7 bases, leaving 14 bases between the germline ends. Germline values: CDR1 WNHNN, CDR2 SYGVQD (reference sequence).